This entry lists 27 T cell receptor beta chains sequenced from one sample in a study of blood T cell repertoires in COVID-19. Sequencing used immunoSEQ multiplex PCR; TCRdb keeps in-frame clones, though not all of them. The sample shows about 69,000 clones, 79% of them seen only once. Sequenced: peripheral blood. The origin of the receptors is a human donor in a cohort sampled during active COVID-19.

This clone was recorded many times. The CDR3 nucleotides are TGTGCCAGCAGCCAAAGTAGCGGGAGCCCAGGCTCCTACAATGAGCAGTTCTTC. Translating it yields CASSQSSGSPGSYNEQFF. The chain links TRBV4-2 to TRBJ2-1, with 9 bases that match TRBD2. The CDR3 covers 18 residues. V lost 2 bases to trimming and J lost 0 bases; unmatched junction nucleotides: 8. Germline V gene lookup returns CDR1 LGHNA and CDR2 YNFKEQ.

J is TRBJ1-5 and V is TRBV15; 11 bases are shared with TRBD1. Germline CDR1 reads LNHNV; CDR2 reads YYDKDF (reference sequence). Trimming removed 4 bases from V and 0 bases from J; junction bases left unmatched: 11. This CDR3 is built from 19 residues. The CDR3 DNA reads TGTGCCACCAGCACCTCGGGACAGGGGGGCCTGGATAGCAATCAGCCCCAGCATTTT. Protein: CATSTSGQGGLDSNQPQHF.

The CDR3, as DNA: TGTGCCAGCAGCTTAGAGCCTAGCGGGGGGAAGCCAGATACGCAGTATTTT. It translates to CASSLEPSGGKPDTQYF. This chain connects TRBV11-2 to TRBJ2-3, with 11 bases lining up with TRBD2. This CDR3 is 17 amino acids long. In germline, CDR1 is SGHAT, CDR2 FQNNGV. Losses at the gene ends were 0 bases for V and 4 bases for J; bases not matched to a gene: 6. The full variable domain, in which reference TRBV11-2 and TRBJ2-3 provide the parts outside the CDR3, is EAGVAQSPRYKIIEKRQSVAFWCNPISGHATLYWYQQILGQGPKLLIQFQNNGVVDDSQLPKDRFSAERLKGVDSTLKIQPAKLEDSAVYLCASSLEPSGGKPDTQYFGPGTRLTVL.

This clone showed up just once. This chain links TRBV7-6 with TRBJ1-3; 11 bases are a match to TRBD1. Germline assignment: CDR1 SGHVS and CDR2 FNYEAQ. V dropped 6 bases and J dropped 2; count of bases not matched to a gene: 3. The CDR3 is made up of 15 amino acids. CDR3 sequence: CASRLDRGPGNTIYF. The CDR3 nucleotides are TGTGCCAGCAGATTGGACAGGGGGCCTGGAAACACCATATATTTT.

This chain links TRBV11-3 with TRBJ1-4, with 9 positions matching TRBD1. Germline CDR1 is SGHNT and CDR2 is YENEEA. The CDR3 covers 16 residues. The CDR3: CARRGGQGTTNEKLFF. As DNA, the CDR3 is TGTGCAAGGAGGGGGGGACAGGGTACAACTAATGAAAAACTGTTTTTT.

In this sample, this clone turned up once. This chain joins TRBV2 and TRBJ2-7; TRBD1 aligns across 11 bases. The CDR3 has 15 residues. With V trimmed by 4 bases and J by 7 bases, 9 bases remained unmatched. Germline CDR1 is SNHLY and CDR2 is FYNNEI. The CDR3 protein is CASSGEGQGAGEQYF. The CDR3 DNA reads as TGTGCCAGCAGTGGGGAAGGACAGGGGGCGGGGGAGCAGTACTTC.

In the case of this clone: A read error may account for a junction end that differs from germline. The chain employs TRBV6-4 and TRBJ2-7, with a possible D match to TRBD2 (6 bases). Germline CDR1 reads MRHNA; CDR2 reads SNTAGT. This CDR3 has 11 residues. This chain's CDR3 is CASREGLGLHF. The CDR3 region has the DNA TGTGCCAGCAGGGAGGGACTTGGCCTTCACTTC.

A few counts support this clone. The genes are TRBV19 and TRBJ1-1; TRBD1 might be the D (5 bases). V gave up 8 bases and J gave up 1 base, with 14 bases separating them. Germline CDR1 LNHDA, CDR2 SQIVND (reference sequence). The CDR3 extends over 14 amino acids. CDR3 sequence: CASSSGAANTEAFF. The CDR3 region has the DNA TGTGCCAGTTCCAGCGGGGCCGCGAACACTGAAGCTTTCTTT.

This chain uses TRBV5-8 with TRBJ1-3, with D possibly TRBD1 on 6 matching bases. V was pared by 7 bases and J by 4 bases, with 21 bases between. Germline lookup yields CDR1 SGHTS and CDR2 YDEGEE. The CDR3 loop spans 16 amino acids. The CDR3 sequence is CASLARGVVSGNTIYF. The CDR3 DNA reads TGTGCCAGCCTGGCCAGGGGAGTTGTCTCGGGAAACACCATATATTTT.

The gene calls are TRBV5-1 and TRBJ2-1, with a weak D call TRBD1 (6 bases). There are 15 residues in the CDR3. CDR1 is SGHRS and CDR2 is YFSETQ in the germline V gene. The V gene lost 3 bases and the J gene lost 13 bases, with 23 bases spanning the gap. CDR3 amino acids: CASSSARGGAIEQFF. CDR3 sequence (DNA): TGCGCCAGCAGCTCCGCCAGGGGTGGGGCAATAGAACAGTTCTTC. The variable domain in full, with the rest retrieved from reference TRBV5-1 and TRBJ2-1, is KAGVTQTPRYLIKTRGQQVTLSCSPISGHRSVSWYQQTPGQGLQFLFEYFSETQRNKGNFPGRFSGRQFSNSRSEMNVSTLELGDSALYLCASSSARGGAIEQFFGPGTRLTVL.

This clone has a single count. V and J are TRBV7-9 and TRBJ2-5; perhaps TRBD2 as D (6 bases). Germline CDR1 reads SEHNR; CDR2 reads FQNEAQ (reference sequence). CDR3 length: 15 amino acids. V gave up 3 bases and J gave up 1 base, with 12 bases separating them. The CDR3 DNA is TGTGCCAGCAGCTTTGGGGCGGGGACCCAAGAGACCCAGTACTTC. It yields the protein CASSFGAGTQETQYF.

This clone was counted a single time. The rearrangement uses TRBV7-9 and TRBJ2-5; D is perhaps TRBD1 (5 bases). This CDR3 comprises 16 residues. The germline V gene encodes CDR1 SEHNR and CDR2 FQNEAQ (reference sequence). Trimming removed 1 base at V and 1 base at J, with 13 bases between. CDR3: CASSLDWGGSQETQYF. DNA of the CDR3: TGTGCCAGCAGCTTAGACTGGGGCGGAAGCCAAGAGACCCAGTACTTC.

This chain connects TRBV19 to TRBJ1-5; TRBD1 matches 8 bases. The CDR3 is made up of 13 amino acids. The ends lost 10 bases at V and 5 bases at J; junction bases unmatched: 7. CDR1 and CDR2 (germline): LNHDA, SQIVND (reference sequence). The CDR3 DNA is TGTGCCACCGCGCAACAGGGGGATCAGCCCCAGCATTTT. It is translated as CATAQQGDQPQHF.

The genes are TRBV11-2 and TRBJ1-1; tentatively, D is TRBD1 (5 bases). CDR1 SGHAT and CDR2 FQNNGV come from the germline V gene. V lost 2 bases to trimming and J lost 0 bases, with 10 bases between them. The CDR3 totals 15 residues. CDR3 sequence reads: CASSLWGGLNTEAFF. The CDR3 DNA follows: TGTGCCAGCAGCTTATGGGGCGGCCTGAACACTGAAGCTTTCTTT.

The chain combines TRBV5-1 with TRBJ2-3; 9 bases are shared with TRBD2. Unmatched junction bases numbered 5, after V lost 1 base and J lost 5 bases. Germline V lookup: CDR1 SGHRS, CDR2 YFSETQ. This CDR3 spans 15 amino acids. CDR3 sequence (DNA): TGCGCCAGCAGCTTGTCTAGCGGGGTGGGAGATACGCAGTATTTT. This encodes CASSLSSGVGDTQYF.

The CDR3 DNA follows: TGTGCCAGCAGCCCCGGGACAGGGGGTCTAGGGGAGCAGTACTTC. Its protein product is CASSPGTGGLGEQYF. The V call is TRBV5-8, the J call TRBJ2-7; 11 nucleotides match TRBD1. V lost 4 bases to trimming and J lost 7 bases; unmatched junction nucleotides: 10. In germline, CDR1 is SGHTS, CDR2 YDEGEE. The CDR3 has 15 residues. Looking up the rest from reference TRBV5-8 and TRBJ2-7 gives the full variable domain: EAGVTQSPTHLIKTRGQQATLRCSPISGHTSVYWYQQALGLGLQFLLWYDEGEERNRGNFPPRFSGRQFPNYSSELNVNALELEDSALYLCASSPGTGGLGEQYFGPGTRLTVT.

The chain recombines TRBV5-1 with TRBJ2-7, with 7 bases identical to TRBD1. This CDR3 region has 14 residues. The germline CDR1 and CDR2 sequences are SGHRS and YFSETQ. V lost 4 bases to trimming and J lost 0 bases; unmatched junction nucleotides: 4. CDR3 sequence: CASSPWDSSYEQYF. The CDR3 coding sequence is TGCGCCAGCAGCCCGTGGGACAGCTCCTACGAGCAGTACTTC.

Concerning this clone: The junction shows a germline mismatch at one end, possibly a read error. The V and J genes are TRBV7-7 and TRBJ2-5; 7 bases match TRBD1. Germline assignment: CDR1 SSHAT and CDR2 FNYEAQ (reference sequence). CDR3 length: 15 residues. The CDR3 bases are TGTGCTAGCAGCTTGAGGCAGGGGGATTCAGAGACCCAGTACTTC. It codes for CASSLRQGDSETQYF.

The chain has TRBV24-1 and TRBJ1-1, with unresolved D. Germline values: CDR1 KGHDR, CDR2 SFDVKD. Trimming pared 6 bases from V and 1 base from J, leaving 8 bases between. The length of the CDR3 is 13 residues. Here the CDR3 reads CATSYAGNTEAFF. The CDR3 region has the DNA TGTGCCACCAGTTACGCGGGGAACACTGAAGCTTTCTTT.

The chain joins TRBV21-1 to TRBJ2-3; the table assigns TRBD2, which was not confirmed against the DNA. TRBV21-1 is shown as a pseudogene. The CDR3 contains 14 residues. CDR3 DNA: TGTGCCAGCAGCACTCCATGCGGCACAGATACGCAGTATTTT. Protein product: CASSTPCGTDTQYF.

V and J are TRBV11-2 and TRBJ2-3, with D perhaps matching TRBD2 (5 bases). The V end lost 1 base, the J end lost 6 bases, and 23 bases lay between the germline ends. This CDR3 spans 18 amino acids. Germline CDR1 SGHAT, CDR2 FQNNGV. The CDR3 loop reads CASSLGPGWGEKADTQYF. The CDR3 nucleotides are TGTGCCAGCAGCTTAGGCCCCGGGTGGGGAGAAAAGGCGGATACGCAGTATTTT.

V is TRBV7-2 and J is TRBJ2-1, with TRBD2 identical over 9 bases. V lost 1 base to trimming and J lost 6 bases; unmatched junction nucleotides: 1. This CDR3 has 14 amino acids. CDR1 is SGHTA, CDR2 FQGNSA, per germline. DNA of the CDR3: TGTGCCAGCAGCTTAGTGACTAGCGGCAATGAGCAGTTCTTC. Its translation: CASSLVTSGNEQFF.

The chain is built from TRBV7-9 and TRBJ2-7; D perhaps matches TRBD1 (6 bases). Germline-derived CDR1 and CDR2 are SEHNR and FQNEAQ (reference sequence). The V gene lost 2 bases and the J gene lost 3 bases, with 11 bases spanning the gap. The CDR3 length is 14 residues. The CDR3 DNA reads TGTGCCAGCAGCTTAAACCAGGGGAACTACGAGCAGTACTTC. Translation: CASSLNQGNYEQYF.

This clone was observed many times. This sample includes further DNA sequences coding for the same CDR3. The DNA for the CDR3 is TGTGCCTGGAGTGTACAAGGGGATCAGCCCCAGCATTTT. Translating it yields CAWSVQGDQPQHF. The V call is TRBV30, the J call TRBJ1-5, with D tentatively TRBD1 (5 bases). This CDR3 has 13 residues. Trimming took 0 bases from V and 5 from J, leaving 8 bases between them. Germline loops: CDR1 GTSNPN, CDR2 SVGIG (reference sequence).

J is TRBJ1-1 and V is TRBV28; no clear D. The germline V gene has CDR1 MDHEN and CDR2 SYDVKM. Trimming removed 4 bases from V and 6 bases from J, with 15 bases in between. The CDR3 runs 14 residues. The CDR3 spells CASSSRAPGSEAFF. In DNA form, the CDR3 reads TGTGCCAGCAGTTCCCGAGCCCCGGGGTCTGAAGCTTTCTTT.

The sample holds a few counts of this clone. J is TRBJ2-2 and V is TRBV28; no definite D call. Trimming pared 3 bases from V and 2 bases from J, leaving 10 bases between. The CDR3 covers 15 residues. Germline V gene sequence: CDR1 MDHEN, CDR2 SYDVKM. CDR3 sequence (DNA): TGTGCCAGCAGTTTTCGCAGGCTTAACACCGGGGAGCTGTTTTTT. It translates to CASSFRRLNTGELFF.

This clone has a handful of counts. This sequence joins TRBV7-9 and TRBJ2-7, with 11 bases aligning to TRBD1. The CDR3 runs 15 residues. Losses at the gene ends were 1 base for V and 3 bases for J; bases not matched to a gene: 2. Germline CDR1 SEHNR, CDR2 FQNEAQ (reference sequence). Here the CDR3 DNA reads TGTGCCAGCAGCTTAGGGGGGACAGGGGGCTACGAGCAGTACTTC. This translates into CASSLGGTGGYEQYF. Full variable domain (rest looked up from reference TRBV7-9 and TRBJ2-7): DTGVSQNPRHKITKRGQNVTFRCDPISEHNRLYWYRQTLGQGPEFLTYFQNEAQLEKSRLLSDRFSAERPKGSFSTLEIQRTEQGDSAMYLCASSLGGTGGYEQYFGPGTRLTVT.